A selection of T cell receptor beta chains follows, all from one sample in a study of T cell responses to AZD1222 COVID-19 vaccine. The protocol was immunoSEQ multiplex PCR, while the TCRdb copy is restricted to in-frame clones and leaves out a portion. The table lists about 100,000 clones, 80% to 90% of them singletons. This sample comprised peripheral blood, obtained on day 0 of AZD1222 vaccination. Receptors were obtained from an adult in good health. The CDR3 runs from the conserved cysteine through the conserved F or W. A D gene is named only where the DNA matches it firmly. The size of a clone is reported for some rows only, either as once, few or many, or as a class for expanded clones.

abundance	v_gene	j_gene	d_gene	CDR3nt	CDR3aa
.	TRBV19	TRBJ1-5	.	TGTGCCAGTAGTAGAGAGGAAGGACAGCCCCAGCATTTT	CASSREEGQPQHF
.	TRBV19	TRBJ1-5	.	TGTGCCAGTAGTATCTCGGGGGCGCGGTATCAGCCCCAGCATTTT	CASSISGARYQPQHF
.	TRBV5-1	TRBJ1-1	TRBD1	TGCGCCAGCAGCACCCGGGACAGGAGGAACACTGAAGCTTTCTTT	CASSTRDRRNTEAFF
.	TRBV19	TRBJ1-2	.	TGTGCTTCACTTTCTGGACAGCTTTATGGCTACACCTTC	CASLSGQLYGYTF
.	TRBV12-3/TRBV12-4	TRBJ1-1	.	TGTGCCAGCAGTTTATTGCGGTTTGGTGAAGCTTTCTTT	CASSLLRFGEAFF
.	TRBV19	TRBJ2-5	.	TGTGCCAGTAGTCCAACCCTTTCGGCTTCCGAGACCCAGTACTTC	CASSPTLSASETQYF
.	TRBV2	TRBJ1-1	TRBD1	TGTGCCAGCAGTTATGACAGGGGGCGGAGAGCTTTCTTT	CASSYDRGRRAFF
.	TRBV24-1	TRBJ2-7	TRBD1	TGTGCCACCAGTGATCCCGGGACAGGGCTGGACGAGCAGTACTTC	CATSDPGTGLDEQYF
few	TRBV4-3	TRBJ1-1	.	TGCGCCAGCAGCCCATCACTACAGGCGACGAACACTGAAGCTTTCTTT	CASSPSLQATNTEAFF
.	TRBV6-5	TRBJ2-7	.	TGTGCCAGCAGTCGGGGGACCCACTACGAGCAGTACTTC	CASSRGTHYEQYF
.	TRBV7-8	TRBJ2-5	.	TGTGCCAGCAGCTTATCCTTTTTTGGGCAAGAGACCCAGTACTTC	CASSLSFFGQETQYF
.	TRBV5-1	TRBJ1-4	TRBD1	TGCGCCAGCAGGCCGGACAGGGAGGGGGAAAAACTGTTTTTT	CASRPDREGEKLFF
.	TRBV4-2	TRBJ2-1	.	TGTGCCAGCAGCCAAGAGCTGCGCTCCTACAATGAGCAGTTCTTC	CASSQELRSYNEQFF
.	TRBV27	TRBJ1-2	.	TGTGCCAGCAGCTCCACGGGTTCCCGGGGTGGCTACACCTTC	CASSSTGSRGGYTF
.	TRBV4-1	TRBJ2-7	TRBD2	TGCGCCAGCAGCCGTCCGACTAGCGGGAACCACGAGCAGTACTTC	CASSRPTSGNHEQYF
.	TRBV2	TRBJ1-1	.	TGTGCCAGCAGCAAATCGGACACTGAAGCTTTCTTT	CASSKSDTEAFF
.	TRBV11-1	TRBJ2-7	.	TGTGCCAGCAGCCGCCGGGTCGGATCCTACGAGCAGTACTTC	CASSRRVGSYEQYF
.	TRBV12-3/TRBV12-4	TRBJ2-1	.	TGTGCCAGCAGCCTCAGGGGGGCCGCTGAGCAGTTCTTC	CASSLRGAAEQFF
.	TRBV4-1	TRBJ2-3	TRBD2	TGCGCCAGCAGCCAAGAGGGAGCTTTGCGGGGGGCATTCACAGATACGCAGTATTTT	CASSQEGALRGAFTDTQYF
.	TRBV6-5	TRBJ2-3	.	TGTGCCACGAATAGGCAGGTTGGGGATACGCAGTATTTT	CATNRQVGDTQYF
.	TRBV18	TRBJ2-7	.	TGTGCCAGCTCACCAGGGATAGCGGAAGCCTACGAGCAGTACTTC	CASSPGIAEAYEQYF
.	TRBV5-4	TRBJ2-6	.	TGTGCCAGCAGCTTGGGAGGGGCCTCTGGGGCCAACGTCCTGACTTTC	CASSLGGASGANVLTF